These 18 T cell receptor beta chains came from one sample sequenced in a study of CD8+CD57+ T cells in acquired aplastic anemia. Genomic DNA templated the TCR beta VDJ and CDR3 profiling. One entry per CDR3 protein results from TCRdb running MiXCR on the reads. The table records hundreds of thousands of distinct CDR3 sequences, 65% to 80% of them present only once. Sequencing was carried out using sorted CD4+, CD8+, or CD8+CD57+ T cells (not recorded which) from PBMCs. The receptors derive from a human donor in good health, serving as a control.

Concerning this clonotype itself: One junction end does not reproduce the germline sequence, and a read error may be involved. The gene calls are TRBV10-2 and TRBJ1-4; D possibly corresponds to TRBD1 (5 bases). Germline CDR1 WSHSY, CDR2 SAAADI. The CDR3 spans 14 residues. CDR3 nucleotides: TGCGCCAGCCGGGACTCTGCTGCTAATGAAGAACTGTTTTTT. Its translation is CASRDSAANEELFF.

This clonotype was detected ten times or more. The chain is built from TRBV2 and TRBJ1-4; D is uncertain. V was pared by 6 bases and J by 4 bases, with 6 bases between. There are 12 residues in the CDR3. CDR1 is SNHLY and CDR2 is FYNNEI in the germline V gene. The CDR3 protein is CASRGFNEKLFF. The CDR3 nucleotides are TGTGCCAGCAGGGGCTTTAATGAAAAACTGTTTTTT.

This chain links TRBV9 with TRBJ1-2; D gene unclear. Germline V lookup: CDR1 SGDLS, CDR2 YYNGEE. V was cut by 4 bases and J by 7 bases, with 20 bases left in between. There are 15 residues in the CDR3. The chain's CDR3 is CASSLANRAYGGYTF. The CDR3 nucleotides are TGTGCCAGCAGCTTAGCGAATCGGGCCTACGGTGGCTACACCTTC.

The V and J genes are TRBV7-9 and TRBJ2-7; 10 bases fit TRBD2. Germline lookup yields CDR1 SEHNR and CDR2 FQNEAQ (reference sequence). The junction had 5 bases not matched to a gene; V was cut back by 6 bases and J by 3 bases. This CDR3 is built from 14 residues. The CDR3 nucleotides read TGTGCCAGCAGTCCACTAGCGGGGAGCTACGAGCAGTACTTC. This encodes CASSPLAGSYEQYF.

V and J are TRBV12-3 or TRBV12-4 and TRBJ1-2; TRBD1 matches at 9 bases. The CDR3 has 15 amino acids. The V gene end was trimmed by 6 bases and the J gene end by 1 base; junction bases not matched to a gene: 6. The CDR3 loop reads CASSPGQGYNYGYTF. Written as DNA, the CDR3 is TGTGCCAGCAGCCCGGGACAGGGCTATAACTATGGCTACACCTTC.

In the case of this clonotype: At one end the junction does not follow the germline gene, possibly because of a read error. The CDR3 loop is CASSMDSGTDAQSF. CDR3 sequence (DNA): TGTGCCAGCAGCATGGACAGCGGCACAGATGCGCAGTCTTTT. The chain combines TRBV7-4 with TRBJ2-3; D is possibly TRBD1 (6 bases). This CDR3 is built from 14 residues. Germline CDR1 reads SGHVT; CDR2 reads SQSDAQ.

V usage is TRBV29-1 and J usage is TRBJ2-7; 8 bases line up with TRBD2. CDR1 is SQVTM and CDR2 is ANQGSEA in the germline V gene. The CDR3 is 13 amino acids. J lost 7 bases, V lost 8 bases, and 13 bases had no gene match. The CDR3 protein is CSTLGIAGFEQYF. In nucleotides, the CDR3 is TGCAGCACTCTAGGAATAGCGGGGTTTGAGCAGTACTTC.

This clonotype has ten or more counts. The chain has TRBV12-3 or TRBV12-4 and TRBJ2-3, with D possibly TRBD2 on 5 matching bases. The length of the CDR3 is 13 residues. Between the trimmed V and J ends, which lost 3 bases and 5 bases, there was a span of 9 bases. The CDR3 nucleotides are TGTGCCAGCAGTTTTATCCGGGGAGATACGCAGTATTTT. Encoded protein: CASSFIRGDTQYF.

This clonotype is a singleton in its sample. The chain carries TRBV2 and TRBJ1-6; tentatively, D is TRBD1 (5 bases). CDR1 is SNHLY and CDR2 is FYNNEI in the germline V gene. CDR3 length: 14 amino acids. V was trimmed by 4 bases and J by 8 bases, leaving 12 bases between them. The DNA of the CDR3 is TGTGCCAGCAGTGTGCGGGGCGGTTATTCACCCCTCCACTTT. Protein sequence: CASSVRGGYSPLHF.

The CDR3 nucleotides are TGTGCCTGCCACGATACCCCAAACTATGGCTACACCTTC. Amino acid sequence: CACHDTPNYGYTF. The chain is built from TRBV6-1 and TRBJ1-2; D is undetermined. Trimming took 11 bases from V and 2 from J, leaving 15 bases between them. Per the germline V gene, CDR1 is MNHNS and CDR2 is SASEGT. CDR3 length: 13 residues.

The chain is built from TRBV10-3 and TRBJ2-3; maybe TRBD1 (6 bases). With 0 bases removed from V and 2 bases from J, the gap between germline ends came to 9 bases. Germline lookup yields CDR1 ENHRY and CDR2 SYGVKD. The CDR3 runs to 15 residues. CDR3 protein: CAISESRTATDTQYF. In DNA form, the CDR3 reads TGTGCCATCAGTGAGTCCCGGACAGCCACAGATACGCAGTATTTT.

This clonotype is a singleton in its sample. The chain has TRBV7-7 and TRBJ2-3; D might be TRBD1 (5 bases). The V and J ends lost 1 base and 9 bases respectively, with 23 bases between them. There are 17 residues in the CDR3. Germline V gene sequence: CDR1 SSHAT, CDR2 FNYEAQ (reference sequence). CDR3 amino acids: CASSLGPGAGANVTQYF. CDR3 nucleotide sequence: TGTGCCAGCAGCTTAGGGCCTGGGGCTGGGGCCAACGTCACGCAGTATTTT.

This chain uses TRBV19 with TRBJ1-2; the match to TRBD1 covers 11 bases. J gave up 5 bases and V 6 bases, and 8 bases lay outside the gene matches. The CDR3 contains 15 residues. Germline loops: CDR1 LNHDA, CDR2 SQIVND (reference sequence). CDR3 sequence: CASSGTGTGGYGYTF. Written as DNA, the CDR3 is TGTGCCAGTAGCGGAACCGGGACAGGGGGTTATGGCTACACCTTC.

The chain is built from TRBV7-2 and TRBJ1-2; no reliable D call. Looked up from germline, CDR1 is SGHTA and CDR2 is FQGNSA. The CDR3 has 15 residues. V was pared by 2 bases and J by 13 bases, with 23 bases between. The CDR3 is CASSLPGNSPLHFTF. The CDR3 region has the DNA TGTGCCAGCAGCTTACCGGGAAATTCACCCCTCCACTTCACCTTC.

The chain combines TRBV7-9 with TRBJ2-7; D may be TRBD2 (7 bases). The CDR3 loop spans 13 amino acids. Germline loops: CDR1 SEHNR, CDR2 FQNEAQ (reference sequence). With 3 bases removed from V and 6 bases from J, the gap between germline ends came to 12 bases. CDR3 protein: CASSFGGAREQYF. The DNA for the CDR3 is TGTGCCAGCAGCTTTGGGGGGGCCCGCGAGCAGTACTTC.

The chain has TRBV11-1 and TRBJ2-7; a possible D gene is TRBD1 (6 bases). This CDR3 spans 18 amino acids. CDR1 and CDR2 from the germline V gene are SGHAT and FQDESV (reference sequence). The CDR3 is CASSLDTGRTALSYEQHV. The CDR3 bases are TGTGCCAGCAGCTTGGACACCGGGCGGACAGCCCTTTCCTACGAGCAGCACGTC.

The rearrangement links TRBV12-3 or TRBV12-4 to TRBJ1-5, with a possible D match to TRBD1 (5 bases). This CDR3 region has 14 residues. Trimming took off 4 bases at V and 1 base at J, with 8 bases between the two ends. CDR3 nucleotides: TGTGCCAGCAGTTCGGGGGGGAGCAATCAGCCCCAGCATTTT. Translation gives CASSSGGSNQPQHF.

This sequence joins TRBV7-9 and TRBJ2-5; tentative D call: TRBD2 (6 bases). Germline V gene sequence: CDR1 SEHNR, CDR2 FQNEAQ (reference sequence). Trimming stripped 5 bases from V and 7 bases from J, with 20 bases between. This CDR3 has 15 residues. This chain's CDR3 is CASSPPGLVTGTQYF. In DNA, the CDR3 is TGTGCCAGCAGCCCTCCGGGACTGGTCACTGGGACCCAGTACTTC.